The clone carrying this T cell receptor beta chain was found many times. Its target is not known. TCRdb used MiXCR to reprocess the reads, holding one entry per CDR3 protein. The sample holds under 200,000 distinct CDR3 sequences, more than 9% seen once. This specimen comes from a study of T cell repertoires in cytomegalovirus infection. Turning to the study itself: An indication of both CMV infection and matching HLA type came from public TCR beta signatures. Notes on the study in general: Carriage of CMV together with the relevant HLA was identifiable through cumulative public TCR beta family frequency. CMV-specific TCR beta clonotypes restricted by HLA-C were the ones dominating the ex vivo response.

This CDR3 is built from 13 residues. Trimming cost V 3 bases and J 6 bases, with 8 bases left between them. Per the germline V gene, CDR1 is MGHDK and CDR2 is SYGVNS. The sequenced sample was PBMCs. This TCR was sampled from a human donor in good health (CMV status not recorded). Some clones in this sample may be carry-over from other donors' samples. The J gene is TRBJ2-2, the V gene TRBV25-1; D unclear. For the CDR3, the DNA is TGTGCCAGCAGTGACGTGACGCCCGGGGAGCTGTTTTTT. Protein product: CASSDVTPGELFF.